A single sample is the source of the 30 T cell receptor beta chains below, sequenced in a study of lymphopenia after photon versus proton radiotherapy. Here immunoSEQ multiplex PCR was the method, and the copy in TCRdb shows in-frame clones only, minus some. Among about 16,000 clones listed, more than 85% were seen once. The material sequenced was peripheral blood, taken from a patient treated with proton-based radiotherapy. The receptors stem from an older woman with cholangiocarcinoma. Some clones in this sample may be carry-over from other donors' samples.

The genes are TRBV11-2 and TRBJ2-7; D remains unclear. CDR3 length: 13 residues. Trimming left V 1 base short and J 3 bases short, with 7 bases between. Germline assignment: CDR1 SGHAT and CDR2 FQNNGV. In DNA, the CDR3 is TGTGCCAGCAGCTTAGTAGCCCGCTACGAGCAGTACTTC. Translated: CASSLVARYEQYF.

The chain recombines TRBV4-1 with TRBJ2-1; either TRBD1 or TRBD2 may fit D (5 bases each). CDR1 and CDR2 (germline): MGHRA, YSYEKL. The CDR3 is made up of 17 amino acids. Trimming took 4 bases from V and 4 from J, leaving 20 bases between them. Here the CDR3 DNA reads TGCGCCAGCAGCCCCCCCGCTAGGGGCGGGTCTTACAATGAGCAGTTCTTC. Protein product: CASSPPARGGSYNEQFF.

CDR3: CAIPRGQGLTTNEKLFF. CDR3 bases: TGTGCCATCCCAAGGGGACAGGGCTTAACAACTAATGAAAAACTGTTTTTT. The chain uses TRBV2 and TRBJ1-4; 9 positions agree with TRBD1. The germline V gene encodes CDR1 SNHLY and CDR2 FYNNEI. This CDR3 comprises 17 residues. The V segment lost 10 bases and the J segment 0 bases; nucleotides outside the gene matches: 12.

The rearrangement joins TRBV5-1 to TRBJ2-3; possibly TRBD2 for D (5 bases). This CDR3 is 14 amino acids long. Trimming cost V 6 bases and J 6 bases, with 17 bases left between them. Germline assignment: CDR1 SGHRS and CDR2 YFSETQ. CDR3 in amino acids: CASIAGLGGDTQYF. CDR3 in DNA: TGCGCCAGCATCGCGGGTTTGGGCGGGGATACGCAGTATTTT.

The CDR3 spells CASSLSGGAGNTIYF. The CDR3, as DNA: TGTGCCAGCAGCTTAAGCGGAGGAGCTGGAAACACCATATATTTT. The V call is TRBV7-3, the J call TRBJ1-3; D call uncertain. Looked up from germline, CDR1 is SGHTA and CDR2 is FQGTGA. Between the trimmed V and J ends, which lost 1 base and 2 bases, there was a span of 9 bases. The CDR3 is made up of 15 amino acids.

The chain employs TRBV27 and TRBJ1-5, with a tentative D call TRBD1 (5 bases). Germline assignment: CDR1 MNHEY and CDR2 SMNVEV (reference sequence). The CDR3 is 14 amino acids. Deletions cut 1 base from V and 3 bases from J, with 7 bases between. This CDR3 reads CASSLWGDNQPQHF. In DNA, the CDR3 is TGTGCCAGCAGTTTATGGGGGGACAATCAGCCCCAGCATTTT.

V and J are TRBV10-3 and TRBJ2-6; D unclear. Germline V CDR1 and CDR2: ENHRY, SYGVKD. CDR3 length equals 14 residues. V was pared by 4 bases and J by 1 base, with 5 bases between. The CDR3 spells CAISGESGANVLTF. CDR3 sequence (DNA): TGTGCCATCAGTGGAGAATCTGGGGCCAACGTCCTGACTTTC.

The V call is TRBV27, the J call TRBJ2-7; 8 nucleotides line up with TRBD2. V lost 5 bases, J lost 5 bases, and 8 bases stayed unmatched. There are 14 residues in the CDR3. The germline CDR1 and CDR2 sequences are MNHEY and SMNVEV (reference sequence). The CDR3 reads CASSPGLGGNEQYF. The DNA for the CDR3 is TGTGCCAGCAGTCCGGGACTAGGGGGAAACGAGCAGTACTTC.

The chain has TRBV7-8 and TRBJ1-1; D is ambiguous. The CDR3 loop spans 14 amino acids. The V and J ends lost 1 base and 5 bases respectively, with 11 bases between them. From germline, CDR1 is SGHVS and CDR2 FQNEAQ. CDR3 sequence (DNA): TGTGCCAGCAGCTTAGTGATAGAAGCTACTGAAGCTTTCTTT. Translated: CASSLVIEATEAFF.

This sequence joins TRBV21-1 and TRBJ2-1. TRBV21-1 has pseudogene status. CDR3 length: 14 residues. The CDR3 is CASSKVVSLGEQFF. CDR3 in DNA: TGTGCCAGCAGCAAAGTAGTTAGTCTGGGTGAGCAGTTCTTC.

This sequence joins TRBV18 and TRBJ1-2; perhaps TRBD1 as D (6 bases). This CDR3 contains 12 residues. Germline values: CDR1 KGHSH, CDR2 LQKENI. V was shortened by 3 bases and J by 6 bases, with 8 bases between the two germline ends. CDR3: CASSPSGDGYTF. CDR3 coding DNA: TGTGCCAGCTCACCCTCAGGGGATGGCTACACCTTC.

The rearrangement joins TRBV19 to TRBJ1-1; 7 nucleotides line up with TRBD1. CDR3 length equals 16 residues. V gave up 4 bases and J gave up 4 bases; unmatched junction bases: 12. From germline, CDR1 is LNHDA and CDR2 SQIVND (reference sequence). CDR3 DNA: TGTGCCAGTAGTACAAGACAGGGCTCGGTATTCACTGAAGCTTTCTTT. Amino acids: CASSTRQGSVFTEAFF.

The J gene is TRBJ1-2, the V gene TRBV28; 8 bases are a match to TRBD1. J lost 8 bases, V lost 6 bases, and 14 bases had no gene match. CDR1 MDHEN and CDR2 SYDVKM come from the germline V gene. The CDR3 loop spans 15 amino acids. The chain's CDR3 is CASSARSGGAGGYTF. The DNA for the CDR3 is TGTGCCAGCAGCGCCCGGTCAGGGGGCGCAGGAGGCTACACCTTC.

J is TRBJ2-5 and V is TRBV5-1; TRBD2 aligns across 11 bases. The CDR3 totals 16 residues. V shed 4 bases and J 4 bases; nucleotides not matched to a gene: 9. The V gene's germline CDR1 is SGHRS and CDR2 YFSETQ. The CDR3 DNA is TGCGCCAGCAGCCGCCTACTAGCGGGAGAGGGAGAGACCCAGTACTTC. Its translation is CASSRLLAGEGETQYF.

V and J are TRBV28 and TRBJ1-6; D gene uncertain. Trimming removed 5 bases at V and 9 bases at J, with 14 bases between. This CDR3 has 14 residues. In germline, CDR1 is MDHEN, CDR2 SYDVKM. This CDR3 reads CASSMTPGRSPLHF. The CDR3 bases are TGTGCCAGCAGTATGACACCCGGACGTTCACCCCTCCACTTT.

The chain joins TRBV20-1 to TRBJ2-3, with D hard to call. Germline V gives CDR1 DFQATT, CDR2 SNEGSKA (reference sequence). The V gene lost 4 bases and the J gene lost 6 bases, with 8 bases spanning the gap. The CDR3 is 11 amino acids. CDR3 amino acids: CSATRGDTQYF. CDR3 coding DNA: TGCAGTGCTACCCGTGGGGATACGCAGTATTTT.

The gene calls are TRBV18 and TRBJ2-7; no firm D call. The germline V and J ends were trimmed by 0 bases and 5 bases, with 5 bases remaining between them. This CDR3 contains 12 residues. The germline V gene encodes CDR1 KGHSH and CDR2 LQKENI. CDR3 bases: TGTGCCAGCTCACCACCCACGGACGAGCAGTACTTC. This codes for CASSPPTDEQYF.

The chain uses TRBV7-2 and TRBJ2-7; D not resolved. CDR1 and CDR2 (germline): SGHTA, FQGNSA. The CDR3 spans 12 residues. Trimming removed 2 bases at V and 2 bases at J, with 4 bases between. The CDR3 DNA reads as TGTGCCAGCAGCTTATCCACCTACGAGCAGTACTTC. Encoded protein: CASSLSTYEQYF.

The chain joins TRBV29-1 to TRBJ2-3, with 15 positions matching TRBD2. The CDR3 consists of 15 residues. CDR1 SQVTM and CDR2 ANQGSEA come from the germline V gene. With 5 bases clipped from V and 5 bases from J, the junction kept 5 bases outside the gene matches. The CDR3 DNA follows: TGCAGCGTTCGGACTAGCGGGAGGGCCAGAGATACGCAGTATTTT. It codes for CSVRTSGRARDTQYF.

This sequence joins TRBV29-1 and TRBJ1-4; 8 nucleotides agree with TRBD1. In germline, CDR1 is SQVTM, CDR2 ANQGSEA. This CDR3 is 13 amino acids long. Losses at the gene ends were 5 bases for V and 7 bases for J; bases not matched to a gene: 6. This CDR3 reads CSVQGAPGEKLFF. The CDR3 nucleotides are TGCAGCGTTCAGGGGGCGCCGGGTGAAAAACTGTTTTTT.

This clone was detected once. V usage is TRBV20-1 and J usage is TRBJ1-1; D gene ambiguous. The CDR3 is 11 amino acids. V lost 2 bases and J lost 7, with 8 bases in between. Per germline, CDR1 DFQATT and CDR2 SNEGSKA (reference sequence). The CDR3: CSARRTLEAFF. CDR3 nucleotides: TGCAGTGCTAGACGGACCCTTGAAGCTTTCTTT.

The chain has TRBV5-1 and TRBJ2-1; possible D gene TRBD2, 5 bases. The CDR3 sequence is 15 residues long. The germline gives CDR1 SGHRS, CDR2 YFSETQ. The V end lost 1 base, the J end lost 6 bases, and 14 bases lay between the germline ends. The CDR3 protein is CASSLPTRTANEQFF. In nucleotides, the CDR3 is TGCGCCAGCAGCTTGCCGACTCGGACTGCCAATGAGCAGTTCTTC.

V gene TRBV7-6 combines with J gene TRBJ2-3, with TRBD2 matching over 7 bases. CDR1 SGHVS and CDR2 FNYEAQ come from the germline V gene. The CDR3 has 18 residues. V shed 6 bases, J shed 0 bases, and the junction held 15 bases outside the gene matches. This CDR3 is CASSGPLAEFTSTDTQYF. The CDR3 DNA sequence: TGTGCCAGCAGTGGCCCTCTAGCGGAATTTACTAGCACAGATACGCAGTATTTT.

This clone was observed a handful of times. The chain is built from TRBV4-3 and TRBJ1-4, with D perhaps matching TRBD1 (6 bases). Germline V gene sequence: CDR1 LGHNA, CDR2 YSLEER. Between the trimmed V and J ends, which lost 4 bases and 3 bases, there was a span of 9 bases. This CDR3 contains 14 residues. The CDR3 protein is CASSPGQSNEKLFF. The CDR3 region has the DNA TGCGCCAGCAGCCCTGGACAGTCTAATGAAAAACTGTTTTTT.

The V gene is TRBV7-9, the J gene TRBJ2-5, with D perhaps matching TRBD1 (5 bases). Germline assignment: CDR1 SEHNR and CDR2 FQNEAQ (reference sequence). The V gene lost 5 bases and the J gene lost 4 bases, with 14 bases spanning the gap. This CDR3 spans 14 amino acids. The DNA of the CDR3 is TGTGCCAGCAGCACGCAGGGCCTAAGAGAGACCCAGTACTTC. Translating gives CASSTQGLRETQYF.

This clone was picked up a small number of times. The gene calls are TRBV14 and TRBJ1-1, with a weak D call TRBD1 (5 bases). Trimming cost V 1 base and J 8 bases, with 11 bases left between them. The germline V gene has CDR1 SGHDN and CDR2 FVKESK. The CDR3 runs 13 residues. The CDR3 region is CASSQGRGWEAFF. The CDR3 DNA reads as TGTGCCAGCAGCCAAGGGAGGGGTTGGGAAGCTTTCTTT. The variable domain in full, with the rest retrieved from reference TRBV14 and TRBJ1-1, is EAGVTQFPSHSVIEKGQTVTLRCDPISGHDNLYWYRRVMGKEIKFLLHFVKESKQDESGMPNNRFLAERTGGTYSTLKVQPAELEDSGVYFCASSQGRGWEAFFGQGTRLTVV.

The chain uses TRBV7-6 and TRBJ2-7; TRBD2 aligns across 10 bases. Germline V gives CDR1 SGHVS, CDR2 FNYEAQ. V was clipped by 5 bases and J by 3 bases; unmatched bases: 4. The CDR3 totals 14 residues. CDR3 nucleotide sequence: TGTGCCAGCAGCCCTAGCGGGGGAGGCTACGAGCAGTACTTC. This encodes CASSPSGGGYEQYF.

This sequence joins TRBV7-9 and TRBJ2-3, with D tentatively TRBD2 (6 bases). Trimming cost V 1 base and J 6 bases, with 17 bases left between them. Germline CDR1 reads SEHNR; CDR2 reads FQNEAQ (reference sequence). The CDR3 is 16 residues long. The CDR3 region is CASSLGGGEAADTQYF. The CDR3, as DNA: TGTGCCAGCAGCTTAGGCGGTGGGGAGGCAGCCGATACGCAGTATTTT. Complete variable domain (other parts from reference TRBV7-9 and TRBJ2-3): DTGVSQNPRHKITKRGQNVTFRCDPISEHNRLYWYRQTLGQGPEFLTYFQNEAQLEKSRLLSDRFSAERPKGSFSTLEIQRTEQGDSAMYLCASSLGGGEAADTQYFGPGTRLTVL.

The chain carries TRBV19 and TRBJ1-6; D not resolved. Trimming cost V 8 bases and J 3 bases, with 11 bases left between them. This CDR3 is built from 14 residues. Per the germline V gene, CDR1 is LNHDA and CDR2 is SQIVND (reference sequence). The CDR3 bases are TGTGCCAGTGTGAGTTCTCTCTATAATTCACCCCTCCACTTT. This sequence encodes CASVSSLYNSPLHF.

This clone occurred once. The rearrangement joins TRBV5-4 to TRBJ2-7; 8 bases agree with TRBD2. The CDR3 spans 14 residues. Looked up from germline, CDR1 is SGHNT and CDR2 is YYREEE (reference sequence). Trimming took 2 bases from V and 4 from J; bases not matched to a gene: 5. Here the CDR3 reads CASSLSGGRYEQYF. In DNA, the CDR3 is TGTGCCAGCAGCTTATCCGGCGGGAGGTACGAGCAGTACTTC. Variable domain in full (rest from reference TRBV5-4 and TRBJ2-7): ETGVTQSPTHLIKTRGQQVTLRCSSQSGHNTVSWYQQALGQGPQFIFQYYREEENGRGNFPPRFSGLQFPNYSSELNVNALELDDSALYLCASSLSGGRYEQYFGPGTRLTVT.